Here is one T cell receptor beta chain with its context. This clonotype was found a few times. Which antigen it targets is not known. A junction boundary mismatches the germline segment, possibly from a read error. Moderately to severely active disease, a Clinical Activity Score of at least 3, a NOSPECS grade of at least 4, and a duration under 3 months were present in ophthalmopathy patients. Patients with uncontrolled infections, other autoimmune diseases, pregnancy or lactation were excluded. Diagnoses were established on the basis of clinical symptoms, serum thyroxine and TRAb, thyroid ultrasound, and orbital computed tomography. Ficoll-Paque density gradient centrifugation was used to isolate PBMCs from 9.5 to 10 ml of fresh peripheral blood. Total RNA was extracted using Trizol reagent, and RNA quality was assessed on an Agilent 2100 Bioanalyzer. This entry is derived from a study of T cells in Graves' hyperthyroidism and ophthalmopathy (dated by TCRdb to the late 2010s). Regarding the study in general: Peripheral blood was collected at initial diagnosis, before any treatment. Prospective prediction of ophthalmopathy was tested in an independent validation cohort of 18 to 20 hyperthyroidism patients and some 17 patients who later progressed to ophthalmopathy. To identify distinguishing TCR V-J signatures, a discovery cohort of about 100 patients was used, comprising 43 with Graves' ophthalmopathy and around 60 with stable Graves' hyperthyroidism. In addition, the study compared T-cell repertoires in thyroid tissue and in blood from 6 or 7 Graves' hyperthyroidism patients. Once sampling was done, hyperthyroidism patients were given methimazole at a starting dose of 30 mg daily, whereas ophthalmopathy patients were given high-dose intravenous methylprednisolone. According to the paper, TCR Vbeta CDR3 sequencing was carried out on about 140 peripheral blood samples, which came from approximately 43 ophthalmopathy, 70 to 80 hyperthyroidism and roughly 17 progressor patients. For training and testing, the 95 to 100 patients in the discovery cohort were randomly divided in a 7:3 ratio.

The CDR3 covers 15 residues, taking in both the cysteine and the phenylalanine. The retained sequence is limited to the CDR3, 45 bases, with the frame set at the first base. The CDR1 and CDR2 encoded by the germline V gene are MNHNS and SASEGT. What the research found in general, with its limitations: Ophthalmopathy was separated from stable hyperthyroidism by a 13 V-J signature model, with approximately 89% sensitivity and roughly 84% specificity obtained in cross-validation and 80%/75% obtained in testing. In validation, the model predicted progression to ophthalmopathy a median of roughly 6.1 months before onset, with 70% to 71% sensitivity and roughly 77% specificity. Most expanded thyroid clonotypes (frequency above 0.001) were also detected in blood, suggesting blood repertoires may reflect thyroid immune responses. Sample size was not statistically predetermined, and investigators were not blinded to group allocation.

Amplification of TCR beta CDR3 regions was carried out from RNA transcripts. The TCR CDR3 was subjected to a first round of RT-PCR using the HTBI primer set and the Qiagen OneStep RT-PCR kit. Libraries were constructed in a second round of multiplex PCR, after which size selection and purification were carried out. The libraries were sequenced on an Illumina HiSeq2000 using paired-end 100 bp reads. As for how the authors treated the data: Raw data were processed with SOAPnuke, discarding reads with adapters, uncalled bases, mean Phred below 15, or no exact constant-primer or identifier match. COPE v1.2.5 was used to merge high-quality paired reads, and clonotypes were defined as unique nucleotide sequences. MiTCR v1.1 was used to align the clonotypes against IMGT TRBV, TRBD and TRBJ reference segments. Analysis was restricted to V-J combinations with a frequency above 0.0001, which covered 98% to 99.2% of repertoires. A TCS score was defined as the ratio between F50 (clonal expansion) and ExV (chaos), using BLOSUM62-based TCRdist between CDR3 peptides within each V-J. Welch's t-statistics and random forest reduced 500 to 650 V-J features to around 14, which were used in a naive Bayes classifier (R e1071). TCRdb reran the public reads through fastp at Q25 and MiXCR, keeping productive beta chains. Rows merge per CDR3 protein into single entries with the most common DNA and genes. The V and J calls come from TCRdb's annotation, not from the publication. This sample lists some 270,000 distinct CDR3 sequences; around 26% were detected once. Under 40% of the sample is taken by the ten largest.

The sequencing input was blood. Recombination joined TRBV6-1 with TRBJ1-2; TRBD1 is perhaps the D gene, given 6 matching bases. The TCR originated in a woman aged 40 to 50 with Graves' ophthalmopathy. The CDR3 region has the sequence CASSRDTGRIHGYIF. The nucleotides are TGTGCCAGCAGCCGGGATACAGGGCGCATTCATGGCTACATCTTC.